One sample yielded the 21 T cell receptor beta chains listed below, sequenced in a study of blood T cell repertoires in COVID-19. Profiled with immunoSEQ multiplex PCR; TCRdb holds only in-frame clones, not every one. The data contain fewer than 65,000 clones, nearly 80% of them singletons. The specimen was peripheral blood. Source of these receptors: a human donor in a cohort sampled during active COVID-19.

The chain links TRBV30 to TRBJ2-1, with TRBD1 matching 8 bases. The germline V gene encodes CDR1 GTSNPN and CDR2 SVGIG (reference sequence). CDR3 size: 16 residues. Trimming at V came to 1 base and at J to 4 bases, leaving 9 bases not matched to a gene. DNA of the CDR3: TGTGCCTGGAGTGGGGGGCCGGGACAGGCTTACAATGAGCAGTTCTTC. Protein: CAWSGGPGQAYNEQFF.

This clone was counted once. The chain employs TRBV5-1 and TRBJ2-7; 7 bases match TRBD2. J was trimmed by 4 bases and V by 5 bases; bases with no gene match: 12. The CDR3 totals 15 residues. CDR1 and CDR2 (germline): SGHRS, YFSETQ. The CDR3 region has the DNA TGCGCCAGCAGAGGTAACCGGGAGGACTTTTACGAGCAGTACTTC. Protein product: CASRGNREDFYEQYF.

The rearrangement links TRBV7-3 to TRBJ2-1; possible D gene TRBD1, 6 bases. CDR3 length equals 14 residues. The ends were cut back, 2 bases at V and 9 bases at J, with 14 bases in the middle. Per the germline V gene, CDR1 is SGHTA and CDR2 is FQGTGA. The CDR3 here is CASSLQQGSSEQFF. In DNA form, the CDR3 reads TGTGCCAGCAGCTTACAGCAGGGGAGTAGTGAGCAGTTCTTC.

This chain joins TRBV27 and TRBJ2-7, with 7 nucleotides matching TRBD1. V was pared by 5 bases and J by 2 bases, with 3 bases of the junction left unmatched. The CDR3 is 13 residues long. Germline V gene sequence: CDR1 MNHEY, CDR2 SMNVEV (reference sequence). The CDR3 coding sequence is TGTGCCAGCAGTAACAGGGGTACCTACGAGCAGTACTTC. Amino acids: CASSNRGTYEQYF.

The gene calls are TRBV10-3 and TRBJ2-1, with 7 positions matching TRBD1. Germline values: CDR1 ENHRY, CDR2 SYGVKD. The junction had 12 bases not matched to a gene; V was cut back by 6 bases and J by 4 bases. The CDR3 has 16 amino acids. The CDR3 DNA follows: TGTGCCATCAGGGGGGACCGGGACAGACCGTACAATGAGCAGTTCTTC. Encoded protein: CAIRGDRDRPYNEQFF.

This clone was recorded once. This sequence joins TRBV18 and TRBJ2-1; D unclear. The germline V gene encodes CDR1 KGHSH and CDR2 LQKENI. The CDR3 contains 16 residues. Deletions cut 5 bases from V and 0 bases from J, with 14 bases between. CDR3 amino acids: CASSSTVLSSYNEQFF. The CDR3 DNA is TGTGCCAGCTCATCCACCGTCCTTAGCTCCTACAATGAGCAGTTCTTC. Drawing the rest from reference TRBV18 and TRBJ2-1, the complete variable domain is NAGVMQNPRHLVRRRGQEARLRCSPMKGHSHVYWYRQLPEEGLKFMVYLQKENIIDESGMPKERFSAEFPKEGPSILRIQQVVRGDSAAYFCASSSTVLSSYNEQFFGPGTRLTVL.

The sample holds many counts of this clone. The rearrangement links TRBV7-8 to TRBJ2-1; 8 bases line up with TRBD1. Germline V CDR1 and CDR2: SGHVS, FQNEAQ. Trimming at V came to 5 bases and at J to 4 bases, leaving 7 bases not matched to a gene. The CDR3 extends over 15 amino acids. The CDR3 region is CASSPGTGPYNEQFF. Written as DNA, the CDR3 is TGTGCCAGCAGCCCCGGGACAGGTCCGTACAATGAGCAGTTCTTC.

The chain couples TRBV7-2 to TRBJ2-2, with 10 bases identical to TRBD2. Germline V gives CDR1 SGHTA, CDR2 FQGNSA. V lost 5 bases, J lost 6 bases, and 6 bases stayed unmatched. The CDR3 consists of 15 residues. In DNA form, the CDR3 reads TGTGCCAGCAGCCCCATACTAGCGGGGTCCGGGGAGCTGTTTTTT. The encoded protein is CASSPILAGSGELFF.

J is TRBJ2-7 and V is TRBV6-5; D not certain. Per the germline V gene, CDR1 is MNHEY and CDR2 is SVGAGI. V was shortened by 11 bases and J by 4 bases, with 15 bases between the two germline ends. This CDR3 has 12 residues. The CDR3: CAWVAPTYEQYF. DNA for the CDR3: TGTGCCTGGGTAGCTCCAACTTACGAGCAGTACTTC.

This clone was counted a single time. V gene TRBV4-1 combines with J gene TRBJ2-6; the D is unclear. From germline, CDR1 is MGHRA and CDR2 YSYEKL. The CDR3 sequence is 18 residues long. Trimming stripped 0 bases from V and 0 bases from J, with 12 bases between. CDR3 sequence (DNA): TGCGCCAGCAGCCAAGACAGGCCATTATTCTCTGGGGCCAACGTCCTGACTTTC. Translated: CASSQDRPLFSGANVLTF.

This chain joins TRBV27 and TRBJ2-2; maybe TRBD1 (5 bases). V gave up 5 bases and J gave up 1 base, with 14 bases separating them. Per germline, CDR1 MNHEY and CDR2 SMNVEV (reference sequence). The CDR3 loop spans 16 amino acids. CDR3 in DNA: TGTGCCAGCAGTCCCGGCTACGGACAGAACACCGGGGAGCTGTTTTTT. This gives the protein CASSPGYGQNTGELFF.

The chain employs TRBV7-9 and TRBJ2-1, with D unresolved. CDR1 and CDR2 from the germline V gene are SEHNR and FQNEAQ (reference sequence). The CDR3 is made up of 12 amino acids. V lost 2 bases, J lost 13 bases, and 12 bases lay in between. The CDR3: CASSLLPELQFF. As DNA, the CDR3 is TGTGCCAGCAGCTTACTGCCGGAGTTACAGTTCTTC.

This clone was counted only a few times. The rearrangement uses TRBV9 and TRBJ1-4, with D possibly TRBD1 on 5 matching bases. Germline CDR1 reads SGDLS; CDR2 reads YYNGEE. This CDR3 is 15 amino acids long. The V and J ends lost 0 bases and 3 bases respectively, with 9 bases between them. CDR3 sequence reads: CASSVGQGANEKLFF. CDR3 in DNA: TGTGCCAGCAGCGTAGGGCAGGGCGCTAATGAAAAACTGTTTTTT.

This sequence joins TRBV3-1 (or the pseudogene TRBV3-2) and TRBJ1-4, with D tentatively TRBD1 (5 bases). Germline V gives CDR1 LGHDT, CDR2 YNNKEL (reference sequence). The CDR3 sequence is 16 residues long. V lost 8 bases and J lost 5, with 21 bases in between. CDR3: CASSVGGTGRNEKLFF. As DNA, the CDR3 is TGTGCCAGCTCAGTTGGGGGTACGGGGAGGAATGAAAAACTGTTTTTT.

The V gene is TRBV15, the J gene TRBJ2-7; 10 bases are a match to TRBD2. CDR1 is LNHNV and CDR2 is YYDKDF in the germline V gene (reference sequence). The trim removed 4 bases at V and 5 bases at J, leaving 8 bases unmatched. This CDR3 has 15 residues. CDR3: CATSTSRLAGDEQYF. CDR3 DNA sequence: TGTGCCACCAGCACCTCCCGCCTAGCGGGAGACGAGCAGTACTTC.

This clone has just a few counts. The gene calls are TRBV6-1 and TRBJ1-2; D is undetermined. Germline lookup yields CDR1 MNHNS and CDR2 SASEGT. The CDR3 covers 11 residues. Trimming cost V 2 bases and J 8 bases, with 6 bases left between them. The CDR3 nucleotides read TGTGCCAGCAGTGAACTCGGGGGCTACACCTTC. This sequence encodes CASSELGGYTF.

The chain links TRBV28 to TRBJ1-1, with 7 bases that match TRBD1. CDR3 length equals 15 residues. The germline CDR1 and CDR2 sequences are MDHEN and SYDVKM. J lost 2 bases, V lost 3 bases, and 6 bases had no gene match. The CDR3 nucleotides read TGTGCCAGCAGTTTGATAGGGGGCTTCAACACTGAAGCTTTCTTT. It translates to CASSLIGGFNTEAFF.

The gene calls are TRBV27 and TRBJ1-1; D remains unclear. The CDR3 is 14 amino acids. V was pared by 1 base and J by 3 bases, with 9 bases between. The germline CDR1 and CDR2 sequences are MNHEY and SMNVEV (reference sequence). The CDR3 sequence is CASSLLWRDTEAFF. The CDR3 DNA follows: TGTGCCAGCAGTTTATTGTGGCGGGACACTGAAGCTTTCTTT.

The V call is TRBV4-1, the J call TRBJ1-2, with D maybe TRBD1 (6 bases). This CDR3 has 17 residues. Looked up from germline, CDR1 is MGHRA and CDR2 is YSYEKL. V shed 0 bases and J shed 7 bases, with 21 bases lying between them. CDR3: CASSQEATGGLIGGYTF. CDR3 DNA sequence: TGCGCCAGCAGCCAAGAAGCTACGGGGGGGCTGATAGGTGGCTACACCTTC.

The J gene is TRBJ1-2, the V gene TRBV19; TRBD1 matches 7 bases. J was trimmed by 3 bases and V by 8 bases; bases with no gene match: 6. The CDR3 length is 13 residues. Germline values: CDR1 LNHDA, CDR2 SQIVND (reference sequence). The CDR3 reads CASSGTDYYGYTF. As DNA, the CDR3 is TGTGCCAGTTCCGGGACAGACTACTATGGCTACACCTTC.

This clone was observed once. The chain combines TRBV30 with TRBJ2-7; 9 bases map to TRBD2. The CDR3 totals 14 residues. The V and J ends lost 2 bases and 3 bases, in that order; junction bases with no gene match: 5. CDR1 and CDR2 (germline): GTSNPN, SVGIG (reference sequence). In DNA, the CDR3 is TGTGCCTGGAGTTGGCGGGGGGGCATCTACGAGCAGTACTTC. Translation gives CAWSWRGGIYEQYF. The full variable domain, rest sourced from reference TRBV30 and TRBJ2-7, is SQTIHQWPATLVQPVGSPLSLECTVEGTSNPNLYWYRQAAGRGLQLLFYSVGIGQISSEVPQNLSASRPQDRQFILSSKKLLLSDSGFYLCAWSWRGGIYEQYFGPGTRLTVT.